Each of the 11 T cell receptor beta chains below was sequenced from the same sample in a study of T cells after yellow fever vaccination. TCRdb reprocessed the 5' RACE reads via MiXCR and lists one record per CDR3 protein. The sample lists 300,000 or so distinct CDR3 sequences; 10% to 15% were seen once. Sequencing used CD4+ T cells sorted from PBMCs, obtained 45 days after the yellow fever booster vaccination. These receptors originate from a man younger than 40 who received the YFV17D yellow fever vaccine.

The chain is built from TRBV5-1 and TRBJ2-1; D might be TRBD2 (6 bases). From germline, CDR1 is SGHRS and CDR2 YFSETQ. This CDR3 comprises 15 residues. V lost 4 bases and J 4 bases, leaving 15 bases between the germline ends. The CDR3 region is CASSTSILAYNEQFF. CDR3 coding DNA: TGCGCCAGCAGCACCTCGATACTAGCTTACAATGAGCAGTTCTTC.

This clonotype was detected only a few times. The CDR3 is CASSATGINQETQYF. The CDR3 region has the DNA TGTGCCAGCAGCGCGACAGGGATTAATCAAGAGACCCAGTACTTC. V is TRBV7-2 and J is TRBJ2-5; 7 bases map to TRBD1. V was pared by 5 bases and J by 2 bases, with 8 bases of the junction left unmatched. The CDR3 is 15 residues long. The V gene's germline CDR1 is SGHTA and CDR2 FQGNSA.

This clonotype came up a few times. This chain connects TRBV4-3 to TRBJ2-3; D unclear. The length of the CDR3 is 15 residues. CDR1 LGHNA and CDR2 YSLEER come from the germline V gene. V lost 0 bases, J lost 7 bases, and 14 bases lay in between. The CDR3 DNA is TGCGCCAGCAGCCAAGATCTTGAGGTCCGAAATACGCAGTATTTT. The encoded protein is CASSQDLEVRNTQYF.

CDR3 coding DNA: TGCGCCAGCAGCCAAGAACCGGGTAGCTACGAGCAGTACTTC. The encoded protein is CASSQEPGSYEQYF. V gene TRBV4-3 combines with J gene TRBJ2-7, with D unclear. Germline V gene lookup returns CDR1 LGHNA and CDR2 YSLEER. The V end was cut by 0 bases, the J end by 3 bases, with 9 bases between. CDR3 length equals 14 residues.

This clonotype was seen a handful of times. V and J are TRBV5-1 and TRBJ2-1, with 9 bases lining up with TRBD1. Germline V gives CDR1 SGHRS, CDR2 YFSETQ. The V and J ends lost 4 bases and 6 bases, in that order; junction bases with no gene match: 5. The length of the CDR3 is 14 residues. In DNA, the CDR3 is TGCGCCAGCAGCGAACAGGGGGCGGTCAATGAGCAGTTCTTC. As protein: CASSEQGAVNEQFF.

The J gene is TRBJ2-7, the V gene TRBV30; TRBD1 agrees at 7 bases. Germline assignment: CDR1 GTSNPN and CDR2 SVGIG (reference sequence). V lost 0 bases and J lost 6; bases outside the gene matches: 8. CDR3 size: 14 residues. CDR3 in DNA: TGTGCCTGGAGTGTATCAGGGGGTTTTCTCGAGCAGTACTTC. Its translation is CAWSVSGGFLEQYF.

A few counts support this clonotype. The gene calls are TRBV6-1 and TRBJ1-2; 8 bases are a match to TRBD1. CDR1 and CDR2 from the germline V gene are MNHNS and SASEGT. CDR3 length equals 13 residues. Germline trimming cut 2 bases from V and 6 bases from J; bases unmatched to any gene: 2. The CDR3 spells CASSEQGANGYTF. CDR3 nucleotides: TGTGCCAGCAGTGAACAGGGGGCGAATGGCTACACCTTC.

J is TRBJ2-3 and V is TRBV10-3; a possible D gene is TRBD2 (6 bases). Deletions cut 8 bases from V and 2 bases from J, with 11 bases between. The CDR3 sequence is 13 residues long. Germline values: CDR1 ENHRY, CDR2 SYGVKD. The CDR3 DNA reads TGTGCCATCGATGGCGGGGACACAGATACGCAGTATTTT. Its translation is CAIDGGDTDTQYF.

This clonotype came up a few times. CDR3 sequence reads: CASSLVVPNEQFF. Written as DNA, the CDR3 is TGTGCCAGCAGCTTGGTGGTGCCAAATGAGCAGTTCTTC. The genes are TRBV5-5 and TRBJ2-1; D remains ambiguous. There are 13 residues in the CDR3. Trimming pared 0 bases from V and 7 bases from J, leaving 8 bases between. CDR1 is SGHKS and CDR2 is YYEKEE in the germline V gene (reference sequence).

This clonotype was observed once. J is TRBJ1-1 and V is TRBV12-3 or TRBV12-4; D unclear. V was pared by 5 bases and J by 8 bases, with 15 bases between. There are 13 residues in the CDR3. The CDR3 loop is CASSRTDYWEAFF. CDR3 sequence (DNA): TGTGCCAGCAGTCGGACGGACTACTGGGAAGCTTTCTTT.

CDR3 loop: CASSLAGGQSYNEQFF. The CDR3 bases are TGCGCCAGCAGCCTGGCGGGGGGTCAGTCCTACAATGAGCAGTTCTTC. The chain uses TRBV5-1 and TRBJ2-1; TRBD2 aligns across 8 bases. This CDR3 region has 16 residues. The ends lost 4 bases at V and 1 base at J; junction bases unmatched: 7. Germline V CDR1 and CDR2: SGHRS, YFSETQ. The full variable domain, with the rest looked up from reference TRBV5-1 and TRBJ2-1, is KAGVTQTPRYLIKTRGQQVTLSCSPISGHRSVSWYQQTPGQGLQFLFEYFSETQRNKGNFPGRFSGRQFSNSRSEMNVSTLELGDSALYLCASSLAGGQSYNEQFFGPGTRLTVL.